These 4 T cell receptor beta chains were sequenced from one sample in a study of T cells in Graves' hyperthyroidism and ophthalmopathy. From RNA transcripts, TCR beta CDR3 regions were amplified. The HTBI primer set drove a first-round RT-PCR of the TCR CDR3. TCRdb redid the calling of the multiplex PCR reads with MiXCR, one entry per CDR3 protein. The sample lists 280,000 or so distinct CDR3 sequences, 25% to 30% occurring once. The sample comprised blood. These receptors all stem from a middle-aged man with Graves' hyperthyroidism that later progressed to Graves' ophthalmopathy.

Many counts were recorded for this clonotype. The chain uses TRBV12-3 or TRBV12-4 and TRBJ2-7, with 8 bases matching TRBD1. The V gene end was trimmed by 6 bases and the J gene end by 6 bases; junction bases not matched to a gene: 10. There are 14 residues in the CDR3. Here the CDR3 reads CASRRTGQVGEQYF. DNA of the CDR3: TGTGCCAGCAGAAGGACAGGGCAAGTCGGCGAGCAGTACTTC.

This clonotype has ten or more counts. The CDR3 loop reads CASSQDTPSGLVSYEQYF. Here the CDR3 DNA reads TGTGCCAGCAGCCAAGACACCCCTAGCGGGCTAGTCTCCTACGAGCAGTACTTC. The chain combines TRBV14 with TRBJ2-7, with 8 nucleotides matching TRBD2. With 0 bases clipped from V and 0 bases from J, the junction kept 10 bases outside the gene matches. The CDR3 totals 18 residues. Per germline, CDR1 SGHDN and CDR2 FVKESK.

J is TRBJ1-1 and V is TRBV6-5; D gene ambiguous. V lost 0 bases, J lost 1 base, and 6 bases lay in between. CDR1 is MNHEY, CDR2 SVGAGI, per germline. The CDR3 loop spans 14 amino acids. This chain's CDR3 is CASSYSLTNTEAFF. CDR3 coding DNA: TGTGCCAGCAGTTACTCGCTCACGAACACTGAAGCTTTCTTT.

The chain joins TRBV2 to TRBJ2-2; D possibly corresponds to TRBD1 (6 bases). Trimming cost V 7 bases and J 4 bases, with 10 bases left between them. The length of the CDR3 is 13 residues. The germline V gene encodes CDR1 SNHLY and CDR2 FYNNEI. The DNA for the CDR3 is TGTGCCAGCATGACAGGATCCACCGGGGAGCTGTTTTTT. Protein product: CASMTGSTGELFF. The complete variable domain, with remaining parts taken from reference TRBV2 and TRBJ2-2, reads EPEVTQTPSHQVTQMGQEVILRCVPISNHLYFYWYRQILGQKVEFLVSFYNNEISEKSEIFDDQFSVERPDGSNFTLKIRSTKLEDSAMYFCASMTGSTGELFFGEGSRLTVL.